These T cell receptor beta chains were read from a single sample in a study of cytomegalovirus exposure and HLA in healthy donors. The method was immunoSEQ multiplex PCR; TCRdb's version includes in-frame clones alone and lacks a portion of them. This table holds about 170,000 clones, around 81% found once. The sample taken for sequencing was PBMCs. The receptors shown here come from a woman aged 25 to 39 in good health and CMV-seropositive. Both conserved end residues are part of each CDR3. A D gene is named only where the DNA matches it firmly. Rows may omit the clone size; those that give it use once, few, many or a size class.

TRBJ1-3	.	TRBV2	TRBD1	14	TGTGCCAGCAGCTCGGGACAGGACATCTACACCATATATTTT	CASSSGQDIYTIYF
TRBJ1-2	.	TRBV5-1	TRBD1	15	TGCGCCAGCAGCTTGGAACCGGGACAGTACTATGGCTACACCTTC	CASSLEPGQYYGYTF
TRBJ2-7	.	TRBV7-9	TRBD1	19	TGTGCCAGCAGCTTAGTGGCCCCTGAACTGACAGGGACCCGTTACGAGCAGTACTTC	CASSLVAPELTGTRYEQYF
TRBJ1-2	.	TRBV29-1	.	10	TGCAGCGTCGGAGGCTATGGCTACACCTTC	CSVGGYGYTF
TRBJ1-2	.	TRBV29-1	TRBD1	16	TGCAGCGTTGACCCAGGGGGCGGGATGTCCTTATCTGGCTACACCTTC	CSVDPGGGMSLSGYTF
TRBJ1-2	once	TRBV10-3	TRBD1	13	TGTGCCATAGGGACAGGCTTTAACTATGGCTACACCTTC	CAIGTGFNYGYTF
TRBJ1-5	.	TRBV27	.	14	TGTGCCAGCAGCTTACAGGGAAGCAATCAGCCCCAGCATTTT	CASSLQGSNQPQHF
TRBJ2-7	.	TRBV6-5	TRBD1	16	TGTGCCAGCAGTTTCTACCCTTCGGGACAGGGTGGCGAGCAGTACTTC	CASSFYPSGQGGEQYF
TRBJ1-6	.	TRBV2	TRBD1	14	TGTGCCAGCAAAAGACAGGGTGATAATTCACCCCTCCACTTT	CASKRQGDNSPLHF
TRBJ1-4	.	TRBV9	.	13	TGTGCCAGCGGCAGGGGTTTAGATGAAAAACTGTTTTTT	CASGRGLDEKLFF
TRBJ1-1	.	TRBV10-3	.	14	TGTGCCATCAGTGATTGGGAGGTGAACACTGAAGCTTTCTTT	CAISDWEVNTEAFF
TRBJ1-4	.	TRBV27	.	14	TGTGCCAGCAGTTTAAGAGGGACTAATGAAAAACTGTTTTTT	CASSLRGTNEKLFF
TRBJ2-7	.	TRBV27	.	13	TGTGCCAGCAGTTTGTCACAGTGGAACGAGCAGTACTTC	CASSLSQWNEQYF
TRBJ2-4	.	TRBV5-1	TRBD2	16	TGCGCCAGCAGCTTGTATGATAGAGGGAGGGCAAACATTCAGTACTTC	CASSLYDRGRANIQYF
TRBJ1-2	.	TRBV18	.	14	TGTGCCAGCTCCCCTGACAGCCGCTTCTATGGCTACACCTTC	CASSPDSRFYGYTF
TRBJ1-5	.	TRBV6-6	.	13	TGTGCCAGCAGTGATTTAGCAAATCAGCCCCAGCATTTT	CASSDLANQPQHF
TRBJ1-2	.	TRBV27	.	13	TGTGCCAGCAGTATGACAGGCCCCTATGGCTACACCTTC	CASSMTGPYGYTF
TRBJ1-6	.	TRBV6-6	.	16	TGTGCCAGCAGTTACAACCCCCGGACAAATAATTCACCCCTCCACTTT	CASSYNPRTNNSPLHF
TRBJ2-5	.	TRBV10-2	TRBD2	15	TGCGCCAGCAGCCGACTAGCGGGGGCGGGGGAGACCCAGTACTTC	CASSRLAGAGETQYF
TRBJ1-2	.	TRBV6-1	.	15	TGTGCCAGCAGTGAATTTTCTAGGGGAATCTATGGCTACACCTTC	CASSEFSRGIYGYTF
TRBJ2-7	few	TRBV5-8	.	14	TGTGCCAGCAGCCCGACAGGCTTGCCCTACGAGCAGTACTTC	CASSPTGLPYEQYF
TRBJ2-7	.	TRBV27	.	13	TGTGCCAGCAGTTTAGGCAGGGCCCACGAGCAGTACTTC	CASSLGRAHEQYF
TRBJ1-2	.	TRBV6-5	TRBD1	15	TGTGCCAGCAGTCCGACGGGACAGGGACTTTATGGCTACACCTTC	CASSPTGQGLYGYTF
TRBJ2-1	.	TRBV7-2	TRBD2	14	TGTGCCAGCAGCTTAGAGGGACTAGCGGGTCCGCAGTTCTTC	CASSLEGLAGPQFF
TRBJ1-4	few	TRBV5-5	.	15	TGTGCCAGCAGCCCGGACTCCTCCGCGGATGAAAAACTGTTTTTT	CASSPDSSADEKLFF
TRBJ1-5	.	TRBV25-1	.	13	TGTGCCAGCAGTGAATCCACAGCTCAGCCCCAGCATTTT	CASSESTAQPQHF
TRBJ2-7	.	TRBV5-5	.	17	TGTGCCAGCAGCGATCCGGACAGACCGCCGATGCCTAACGGGCAGTACTTC	CASSDPDRPPMPNGQYF
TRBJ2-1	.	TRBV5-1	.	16	TGCGCCAGCAGCTTGTTTACAGGGAACTCCTACAATGAGCAGTTCTTC	CASSLFTGNSYNEQFF
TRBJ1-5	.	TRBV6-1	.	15	TGTGCCAGCAGTGAGGGGGGATGGAGCAATCAGCCCCAGCATTTT	CASSEGGWSNQPQHF
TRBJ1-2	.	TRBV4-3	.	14	TGCGCCAGCAGCCAAAGTCGGAGGGGCTATGGCTACACCTTC	CASSQSRRGYGYTF
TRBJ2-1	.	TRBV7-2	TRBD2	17	TGTGCCAGCAGCCCGGGGGTAGCGGGAGTTCCCTACAATGAGCAGTTCTTC	CASSPGVAGVPYNEQFF
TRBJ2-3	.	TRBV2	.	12	TGTGCCAGCAAAGGGGACACAGATACGCAGTATTTT	CASKGDTDTQYF
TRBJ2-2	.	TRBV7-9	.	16	TGTGCCAGCAGCTTAGACGGGGGGCTCCGCACCGGGGAGCTGTTTTTT	CASSLDGGLRTGELFF
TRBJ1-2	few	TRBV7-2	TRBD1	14	TGTGCCAGCAGCTTTGACAGGGCCAACTATGGCTACACCTTC	CASSFDRANYGYTF
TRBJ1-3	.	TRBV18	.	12	TGTGCCAGCTCACCCACCGCGGACACCATATATTTT	CASSPTADTIYF
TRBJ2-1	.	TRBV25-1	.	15	TGTGCCAGCGGGGGGGGCCCGGGGTCCTACAATGAGCAGTTCTTC	CASGGGPGSYNEQFF
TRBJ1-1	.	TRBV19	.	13	TGTGCCAGTGCTGACAGTTTCTCTTTGGAAGCTTTCTTT	CASADSFSLEAFF
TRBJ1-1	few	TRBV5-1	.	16	TGCGCCAGCAGCTCGGGACTTACGGGAGGGGACACTGAAGCTTTCTTT	CASSSGLTGGDTEAFF
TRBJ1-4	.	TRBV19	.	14	TGTGCCAGTAGCGTAGGAGGCCCAAATGAAAAACTGTTTTTT	CASSVGGPNEKLFF
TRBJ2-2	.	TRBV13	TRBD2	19	TGTGCCAGCAGCTTAGCCTCCCAGAGGACTAGCGGATACGCCGGGGAGCTGTTTTTT	CASSLASQRTSGYAGELFF
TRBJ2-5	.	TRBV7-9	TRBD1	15	TGTGCCAGCAGCAACGGGACAGGGCATCGAGAGACCCAGTACTTC	CASSNGTGHRETQYF
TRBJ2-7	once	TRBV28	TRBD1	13	TGTGCCAGCAGGGAAGACAGGGGCAACGTGCAGTACTTC	CASREDRGNVQYF
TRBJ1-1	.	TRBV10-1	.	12	TGCGCCAGCAGTGAGGGCAGGGGAGAAGCTTTCTTT	CASSEGRGEAFF
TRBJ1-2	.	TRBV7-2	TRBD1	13	TGTGCCAGCAGCCTGGGACAGGGGTATGGCTACACCTTC	CASSLGQGYGYTF
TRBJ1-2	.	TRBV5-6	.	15	TGTGCCAGCAGCTTGGACCTGGGGCTGGACTATGGCTACACCTTC	CASSLDLGLDYGYTF
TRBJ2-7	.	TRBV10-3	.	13	TGTGCCATCAGTGAGTCGACTTTTCTCGAGCAGTACTTC	CAISESTFLEQYF
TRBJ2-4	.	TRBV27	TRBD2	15	TGTGCCAGCAGCCTTCTAGCGGGAGCCAAAAACATTCAGTACTTC	CASSLLAGAKNIQYF
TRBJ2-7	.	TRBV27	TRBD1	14	TGTGCCAGCAGCCCGGGACAGGGGGCAATCGAGTATCACTTC	CASSPGQGAIEYHF
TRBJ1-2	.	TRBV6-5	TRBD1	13	TGTGCCAGCAGGGGGACAGCTAACTATGGCTACACCTTC	CASRGTANYGYTF
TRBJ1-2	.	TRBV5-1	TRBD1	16	TGCGCCAGCAGCCCAGAACGACCGGGACAGGCCCTAGGCTACACCTTC	CASSPERPGQALGYTF
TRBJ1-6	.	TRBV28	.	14	TGTGCCAGCAGTCCTCCGGCAAGGAGTTCACCCCTCCACTTT	CASSPPARSSPLHF
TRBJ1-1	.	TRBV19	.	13	TGTGCCAGTAGTACCACCTCCGACAGGGAAGCTTTCTTT	CASSTTSDREAFF
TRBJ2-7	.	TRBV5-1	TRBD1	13	TGCGCCAGCAGTCCCACAGGGGACTACGAGCAGTACTTC	CASSPTGDYEQYF
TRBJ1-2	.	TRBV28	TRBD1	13	TGTGCCAGCAGACTAGGGACAGCTTATGGCTACACCTTC	CASRLGTAYGYTF
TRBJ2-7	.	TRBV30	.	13	TGTGCCTGGGTGAGGTTTGGAGAGGGCGAGCAGTACTTC	CAWVRFGEGEQYF